This T cell receptor beta chain emerged from a study of blood T cell repertoires in COVID-19. With 4 bases clipped from V and 4 bases from J, the junction kept 6 bases outside the gene matches. The CDR3 contains 16 residues. The germline CDR1 and CDR2 sequences are MNHNS and SASEGT. Donors were grouped by their self-reported clinical history. The table came from immunoSEQ multiplex PCR; TCRdb's copy has only in-frame clones and leaves some out. The sample shows around 250,000 clones, around 90% of them seen only once. The sequence came from a man between 40 and 49 years old who had been exposed to COVID-19. This chain uses TRBV6-1 with TRBJ2-7; TRBD2 aligns across 14 bases. Sample: PBMCs or T cells enriched from blood (not recorded which). CDR3 in amino acids: CASSAGTSGSWYEQYF. CDR3 bases: TGTGCCAGCAGTGCTGGGACTAGCGGGAGCTGGTACGAGCAGTACTTC.